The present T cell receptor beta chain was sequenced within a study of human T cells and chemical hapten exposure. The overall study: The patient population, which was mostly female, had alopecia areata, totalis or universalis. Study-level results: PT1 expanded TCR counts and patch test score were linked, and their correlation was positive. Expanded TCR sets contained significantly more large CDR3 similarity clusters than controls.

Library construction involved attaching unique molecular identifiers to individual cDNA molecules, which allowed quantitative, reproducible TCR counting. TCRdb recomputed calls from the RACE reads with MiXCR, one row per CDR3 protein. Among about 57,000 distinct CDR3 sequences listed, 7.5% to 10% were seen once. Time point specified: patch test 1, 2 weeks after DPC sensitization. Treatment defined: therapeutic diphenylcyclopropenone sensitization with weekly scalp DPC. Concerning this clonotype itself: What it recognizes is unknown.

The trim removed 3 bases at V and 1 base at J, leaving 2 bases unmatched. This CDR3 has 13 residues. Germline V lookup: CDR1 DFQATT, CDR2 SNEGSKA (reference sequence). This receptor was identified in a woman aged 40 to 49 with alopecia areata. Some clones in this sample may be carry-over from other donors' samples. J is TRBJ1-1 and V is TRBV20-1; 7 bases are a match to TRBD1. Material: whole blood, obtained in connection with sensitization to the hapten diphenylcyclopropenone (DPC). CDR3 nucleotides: TGCAGTGCTAGGACAGGGACGAACACTGAAGCTTTCTTT. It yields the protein CSARTGTNTEAFF.